Below are 25 T cell receptor beta chains sequenced from a single sample in a study of vaccination and CD4 T cells after COVID-19. What these receptors recognize is not known. The treatment: roughly 10-day PBMC culture with coronavirus spike peptide pools or control peptides (ViraFEST assay). Researchers used the Oncomine TCR Beta short-read assay to sequence DNA from cultured CD4+ T cells. TCRdb re-analysed the PCR reads in MiXCR, keeping a single row per CDR3 protein. The sample has more than 7,500 distinct CDR3 sequences; 50% to 60% are singletons. The sequenced sample was CD4+ T cells from blood, cultured in vitro. The source is a human donor who had recovered from COVID-19.

The V and J genes are TRBV9 and TRBJ2-3, with 13 bases identical to TRBD2. V trimming: 3 bases; J trimming: 6 bases; junction bases outside the gene matches: 7. There are 16 residues in the CDR3. CDR1 SGDLS and CDR2 YYNGEE come from the germline V gene. The CDR3 region is CASSAGVTSGRDTQYF. The CDR3 DNA reads as TGTGCCAGCAGCGCGGGGGTGACTAGCGGGAGGGATACGCAGTATTTT.

This chain links TRBV12-3 or TRBV12-4 with TRBJ2-1; 12 nucleotides match TRBD2. Trimming took 10 bases from V and 8 from J; bases not matched to a gene: 12. The CDR3 covers 15 residues. As DNA, the CDR3 is TGTGCCACCGCGTCGGCTAGCGGGGGGGCGTATGAGCAGTTCTTC. Translated, it gives CATASASGGAYEQFF.

This clonotype has only a few counts. The J gene is TRBJ1-1, the V gene TRBV11-3; a possible D gene is TRBD1 (5 bases). This CDR3 contains 19 residues. The V end was cut by 6 bases, the J end by 1 base, with 27 bases between. Per germline, CDR1 SGHNT and CDR2 YENEEA. The CDR3 here is CASRGIMRKKGRGNTEAFF. As DNA, the CDR3 is TGTGCCAGCAGGGGAATCATGAGGAAGAAGGGGCGAGGGAACACTGAAGCTTTCTTT.

The chain has TRBV11-2 and TRBJ1-1; possible D gene TRBD1, 6 bases. The ends were cut back, 1 base at V and 11 bases at J, with 14 bases in the middle. The CDR3 is 13 amino acids. Per germline, CDR1 SGHAT and CDR2 FQNNGV. The CDR3 sequence is CASSLGSPQGAFF. The CDR3 DNA follows: TGTGCCAGCAGCTTAGGCTCCCCACAGGGCGCTTTCTTT.

The V gene is TRBV12-3 or TRBV12-4, the J gene TRBJ2-7; D is possibly TRBD1 or TRBD2 (5 bases each). Trimming took off 6 bases at V and 1 base at J, with 19 bases between the two ends. The CDR3 runs 16 residues. The DNA of the CDR3 is TGTGCCAGCAGCCAAGGGAACCGGGGCCGATCCTACGAGCAGTACTTC. Its translation is CASSQGNRGRSYEQYF.

This chain links TRBV6-1 with TRBJ2-7; TRBD1 aligns across 9 bases. The CDR3 is 15 residues long. Losses at the gene ends were 5 bases for V and 4 bases for J; bases not matched to a gene: 9. CDR1 and CDR2 (germline): MNHNS, SASEGT. The CDR3 DNA reads as TGTGCCAGCAGTAGGACCGGGACAGGGATGTACGAGCAGTACTTC. This encodes CASSRTGTGMYEQYF.

The chain uses TRBV6-5 and TRBJ1-2, with D unresolved. Germline CDR1 reads MNHEY; CDR2 reads SVGAGI. CDR3 size: 14 residues. The V end lost 4 bases, the J end lost 2 bases, and 11 bases lay between the germline ends. The CDR3, as DNA: TGTGCCAGCAGTTTTATCGGGGTAAACTATGGCTACACCTTC. Encoded protein: CASSFIGVNYGYTF.

This clonotype was counted between two and nine times. CDR3: CSAKDDAQFF. CDR3 nucleotides: TGCAGTGCTAAGGACGATGCGCAGTTCTTC. This chain links TRBV20-1 with TRBJ2-1; no clear D gene. V lost 4 bases and J 12 bases, leaving 10 bases between the germline ends. The CDR3 spans 10 residues. The germline V gene has CDR1 DFQATT and CDR2 SNEGSKA (reference sequence).

This clonotype came up a few times. The J gene is TRBJ2-5, the V gene TRBV20-1; TRBD2 matches at 10 bases. Germline V CDR1 and CDR2: DFQATT, SNEGSKA (reference sequence). This CDR3 is built from 15 residues. V was clipped by 5 bases and J by 3 bases; unmatched bases: 9. The CDR3 DNA reads TGCAGTGCTTACCTAGCGGGGGACGTTAAAGAGACCCAGTACTTC. Encoded protein: CSAYLAGDVKETQYF.

V usage is TRBV11-3 and J usage is TRBJ2-3; D is possibly TRBD1 (6 bases). Germline-derived CDR1 and CDR2 are SGHNT and YENEEA. The CDR3 runs 14 residues. Trimming took off 1 base at V and 2 bases at J, with 7 bases between the two ends. CDR3 loop: CASSLGTDTDTQYF. DNA for the CDR3: TGTGCCAGCAGCTTAGGGACAGACACAGATACGCAGTATTTT.

This clonotype showed up just a few times. This chain joins TRBV15 and TRBJ2-5, with D maybe TRBD1 (7 bases). The CDR3 loop spans 15 amino acids. Germline V gives CDR1 LNHNV, CDR2 YYDKDF (reference sequence). V gave up 5 bases and J gave up 7 bases, with 20 bases separating them. The CDR3 protein is CATSGGTEGFGTQYF. CDR3 in DNA: TGTGCCACCAGCGGAGGGACAGAAGGGTTCGGGACCCAGTACTTC. Looking up the rest from reference TRBV15 and TRBJ2-5 gives the full variable domain: DAMVIQNPRYQVTQFGKPVTLSCSQTLNHNVMYWYQQKSSQAPKLLFHYYDKDFNNEADTPDNFQSRRPNTSFCFLDIRSPGLGDTAMYLCATSGGTEGFGTQYFGPGTRLLVL.

V usage is TRBV7-9 and J usage is TRBJ1-1; possible D gene TRBD1, 5 bases. V lost 1 base to trimming and J lost 1 base, with 10 bases between them. The CDR3 is 15 amino acids. Per germline, CDR1 SEHNR and CDR2 FQNEAQ (reference sequence). The CDR3 loop reads CASSLEGQKNTEAFF. Here the CDR3 DNA reads TGTGCCAGCAGCTTAGAGGGGCAGAAGAACACTGAAGCTTTCTTT.

This clonotype was seen only a few times. This CDR3 is CSAAAGDRGLGYTF. The CDR3 coding sequence is TGCAGTGCTGCCGCAGGGGACAGGGGGCTGGGCTACACCTTC. The rearrangement joins TRBV20-1 to TRBJ1-2; 12 bases are shared with TRBD1. V gave up 5 bases and J gave up 8 bases; unmatched junction bases: 9. The CDR3 covers 14 residues. Germline loops: CDR1 DFQATT, CDR2 SNEGSKA (reference sequence).

This clonotype appeared a few times. V usage is TRBV20-1 and J usage is TRBJ1-1; 7 bases agree with TRBD1. Trimming removed 5 bases from V and 5 bases from J; junction bases left unmatched: 14. Germline CDR1 DFQATT, CDR2 SNEGSKA (reference sequence). The CDR3 spans 15 residues. Here the CDR3 reads CSAPSSRQGGTEAFF. The CDR3 nucleotides read TGCAGTGCTCCTAGCTCTAGACAGGGAGGGACTGAAGCTTTCTTT.

The CDR3 here is CASSARPDRWNQPQHF. CDR3 nucleotides: TGTGCCAGCAGTGCAAGACCGGACAGGTGGAATCAGCCCCAGCATTTT. The chain couples TRBV6-1 to TRBJ1-5, with 7 bases that match TRBD1. Germline V gene sequence: CDR1 MNHNS, CDR2 SASEGT. V lost 4 bases and J lost 4; bases outside the gene matches: 10. The CDR3 length is 16 residues.

The chain uses TRBV15 and TRBJ1-1; 9 bases are a match to TRBD1. Germline V gives CDR1 LNHNV, CDR2 YYDKDF (reference sequence). This CDR3 is 13 amino acids long. V lost 8 bases to trimming and J lost 2 bases; unmatched junction nucleotides: 3. CDR3 DNA sequence: TGTGCCACCCGGGACAGGGCCAACACTGAAGCTTTCTTT. Translating gives CATRDRANTEAFF.

This chain joins TRBV7-9 and TRBJ1-2; D not certain. Germline loops: CDR1 SEHNR, CDR2 FQNEAQ (reference sequence). Trimming removed 4 bases from V and 3 bases from J, with 15 bases in between. The CDR3 consists of 15 residues. CDR3 DNA: TGTGCCAGCAGCTCCTTGGCCCGGTTGGACTATGGCTACACCTTC. As protein: CASSSLARLDYGYTF.

V usage is TRBV25-1 and J usage is TRBJ2-5, with a weak D call TRBD1 (8 bases). Per the germline V gene, CDR1 is MGHDK and CDR2 is SYGVNS. With 2 bases removed from V and 3 bases from J, the gap between germline ends came to 13 bases. There are 15 residues in the CDR3. The CDR3 coding sequence is TGTGCCAGCAGTGAACCACAGGGGGGGAAAGAGACCCAGTACTTC. It specifies CASSEPQGGKETQYF.

The DNA of the CDR3 is TGTGCCAGCAGTTCCCGGACAGGGATTTATGGCTACACCTTC. It specifies CASSSRTGIYGYTF. The genes are TRBV27 and TRBJ1-2; TRBD1 agrees at 8 bases. CDR3 length: 14 residues. Germline CDR1 is MNHEY and CDR2 is SMNVEV (reference sequence). V was pared by 4 bases and J by 5 bases, with 6 bases of the junction left unmatched.

This clonotype was counted between two and nine times. The V and J genes are TRBV12-3 or TRBV12-4 and TRBJ1-5; no firm D call. This CDR3 has 14 residues. V gave up 5 bases and J gave up 9 bases, with 17 bases separating them. The CDR3 coding sequence is TGTGCCAGCAGTCACACGGACCGGAAAGGGCCCCAGCATTTT. This encodes CASSHTDRKGPQHF.

The chain joins TRBV7-9 to TRBJ1-1; maybe TRBD1 (6 bases). This CDR3 has 12 amino acids. Germline CDR1 is SEHNR and CDR2 is FQNEAQ (reference sequence). Trimming removed 5 bases from V and 6 bases from J, with 10 bases in between. The CDR3 sequence is CASSTGQSEAFF. The CDR3 bases are TGTGCCAGCAGCACCGGACAGTCTGAAGCTTTCTTT.

The chain has TRBV7-9 and TRBJ1-2, with 9 bases that match TRBD1. The CDR3 length is 15 residues. V gave up 1 base and J gave up 6 bases; unmatched junction bases: 6. CDR1 is SEHNR and CDR2 is FQNEAQ in the germline V gene (reference sequence). This CDR3 is CASSLGGTGSDGYTF. As DNA, the CDR3 is TGTGCCAGCAGCTTAGGGGGGACAGGGTCGGATGGCTACACCTTC.

The sample holds one count of this clonotype. The gene calls are TRBV6-1 and TRBJ1-2; no firm D call. This CDR3 has 12 residues. CDR1 is MNHNS and CDR2 is SASEGT in the germline V gene. Trimming shortened V by 3 bases and J by 2 bases, and 4 bases separated the two germline ends. The CDR3 DNA reads TGTGCCAGCAGTGAGGCGAACTATGGCTACACCTTC. This codes for CASSEANYGYTF.

The genes are TRBV7-8 and TRBJ2-5; 8 positions match TRBD2. This CDR3 region has 13 residues. CDR1 SGHVS and CDR2 FQNEAQ come from the germline V gene. V shed 1 base, J shed 9 bases, and the junction held 4 bases outside the gene matches. In nucleotides, the CDR3 is TGTGCCAGCAGCTTAGGATCGGGGGGGCCCCAGTACTTC. It codes for CASSLGSGGPQYF.

This clonotype came up a few times. This chain links TRBV6-1 with TRBJ1-5, with D possibly matching TRBD1 (5 bases). The CDR3 has 15 amino acids. Trimming took 6 bases from V and 2 from J, leaving 14 bases between them. Germline V CDR1 and CDR2: MNHNS, SASEGT. The CDR3 here is CASSPGTGGNQPQHF. The CDR3 DNA follows: TGTGCCAGCAGCCCTGGGACGGGCGGCAATCAGCCCCAGCATTTT.